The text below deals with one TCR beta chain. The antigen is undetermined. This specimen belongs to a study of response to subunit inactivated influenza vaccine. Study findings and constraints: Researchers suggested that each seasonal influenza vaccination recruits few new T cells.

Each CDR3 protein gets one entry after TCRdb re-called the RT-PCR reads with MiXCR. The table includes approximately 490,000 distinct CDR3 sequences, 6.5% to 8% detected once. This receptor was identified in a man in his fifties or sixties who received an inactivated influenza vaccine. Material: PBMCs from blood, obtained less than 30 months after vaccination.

The CDR3 region is CASSLDLSSFTNEQFF. Here the CDR3 DNA reads TGTGCCAGCAGCTTAGATTTGTCTAGCTTTACAAATGAGCAGTTCTTC. The chain carries TRBV11-2 and TRBJ2-1, with a weak D call TRBD2 (5 bases). The V end lost 0 bases, the J end lost 7 bases, and 16 bases lay between the germline ends. Germline loops: CDR1 SGHAT, CDR2 FQNNGV. This CDR3 is 16 amino acids long.